The TCR beta chain described here comes from a study of blood T cell repertoires in COVID-19. The recovered donors of Cohort 3 showed two negative PCRs, clearance, or symptom resolution. Generated by immunoSEQ multiplex PCR, the TCRdb table keeps only in-frame clones and is missing some. In the table there are more than 350,000 clones, 75% to 90% of which are singletons. V lost 4 bases and J lost 6, with 13 bases in between. Per the germline V gene, CDR1 is SGHNT and CDR2 is YYREEE (reference sequence). CDR3 length: 14 residues. This receptor was obtained from a man younger than 35 who had recovered from COVID-19. The gene calls are TRBV5-4 and TRBJ2-2; tentatively, D is TRBD2 (5 bases). Sequenced: PBMCs or T cells enriched from blood (not recorded which). CDR3: CASSRVSDSGELFF. Here the CDR3 DNA reads TGTGCCAGCAGCCGGGTCTCGGACTCCGGGGAGCTGTTTTTT.